This passage covers 2 T cell receptor beta chains from one sample sequenced in a study of CD4 T cells in relation to SARS-CoV-2 and coronaviruses (dated by TCRdb to the early 2020s). CD4+ T cells from unexposed donors were collected before the COVID-19 pandemic (2011-2018). After around 11 days of culture, CD4+ T cells were isolated with the EasySep CD4+ T cell isolation kit. Library prep was done by the immunoSEQ multiplex PCR assay. TCRdb's version of the immuneACCESS table is confined to in-frame rearrangements and falls short of the full clone set. An unresolved V gene accounts for under half of the shortfall where checked; the remainder is of unknown origin. Across this sample there are around 20,000 clones, with roughly 80% seen only once. The top ten hold roughly 29% of the sample. Their specific antigens are unknown. The source material was CD4+ T cells from PBMCs, cultured in vitro. These receptors all stem from a human donor in good health.

Concerning this clone: The junction departs from germline at one end; a sequencing error may be responsible. The gene calls are TRBV24-1 and TRBJ2-1; tentative D call: TRBD2 (5 bases). Germline V gives CDR1 KGHDR, CDR2 SFDVKD. There are 14 residues in the CDR3. The CDR3 loop reads CATSETGNYDEQFF. Written as DNA, the CDR3 is TGTGCCACCAGTGAGACGGGAAACTACGATGAGCAGTTCTTC.

The chain recombines TRBV7-9 with TRBJ2-5; TRBD1 matches 7 bases. Germline values: CDR1 SEHNR, CDR2 FQNEAQ (reference sequence). The CDR3 runs to 13 residues. V lost 7 bases, J lost 0 bases, and 2 bases stayed unmatched. The CDR3 sequence is CASKQGNQETQYF. CDR3 DNA: TGTGCCAGCAAACAGGGGAACCAAGAGACCCAGTACTTC.